Here is one T cell receptor beta chain with its context. What it recognizes is unknown. The CDR3 contains 15 residues. The germline V gene has CDR1 SSHAT and CDR2 FNYEAQ (reference sequence). The germline V and J ends were trimmed by 1 base and 6 bases, with 16 bases remaining between them. Donors were healthy HIV-negative adults without recent acute infections or vaccinations. The record originates from a study of shared clonotypes between healthy human individuals. Broader study findings: It was expected that sequencing depth would affect clonotype sharing among donors. Relative to clonotypes present in all four donors, those not shared had lower generation probabilities.

When replicate PCRs were run on sorted subsets, they used 150 to 200 ng DNA, 30,000 to 35,000 T cell genomes. Measured with immunoSEQ multiplex PCR; TCRdb has only the in-frame clones, and not every one. The sample has around 550,000 clones, roughly 95% seen once. The sample comprised naive CD4+ T cells sorted from blood. Regarding subset: CD45RA+ positively selected. The chain combines TRBV7-7 with TRBJ2-7; D is tentatively TRBD1 or TRBD2 (6 bases each). This receptor was taken from a woman in her twenties or thirties in good health. The CDR3 spells CASSLGGRGRSEQYF. The CDR3 nucleotides are TGTGCCAGCAGCTTAGGGGGCCGGGGGCGATCCGAGCAGTACTTC.